The T cell receptor (beta chain) under discussion was sequenced for a study of blood T cell repertoires in COVID-19. Germline CDR1 reads LNHDA; CDR2 reads SQIVND (reference sequence). V was clipped by 1 base and J by 1 base, with 7 bases between them. This CDR3 contains 14 residues. This table comes from immunoSEQ multiplex PCR, and its TCRdb copy is limited to in-frame clones, with some not included. The data hold approximately 210,000 clones, with 94% observed a single time. V and J are TRBV19 and TRBJ1-1; no clear D gene. The sequenced material came from peripheral blood. The receptor was isolated from a man aged 25 to 40 with COVID-19, enrolled during active disease. The CDR3 DNA is TGTGCCAGTAGTATAGTTCCGGGGAACACTGAAGCTTTCTTT. Protein: CASSIVPGNTEAFF.